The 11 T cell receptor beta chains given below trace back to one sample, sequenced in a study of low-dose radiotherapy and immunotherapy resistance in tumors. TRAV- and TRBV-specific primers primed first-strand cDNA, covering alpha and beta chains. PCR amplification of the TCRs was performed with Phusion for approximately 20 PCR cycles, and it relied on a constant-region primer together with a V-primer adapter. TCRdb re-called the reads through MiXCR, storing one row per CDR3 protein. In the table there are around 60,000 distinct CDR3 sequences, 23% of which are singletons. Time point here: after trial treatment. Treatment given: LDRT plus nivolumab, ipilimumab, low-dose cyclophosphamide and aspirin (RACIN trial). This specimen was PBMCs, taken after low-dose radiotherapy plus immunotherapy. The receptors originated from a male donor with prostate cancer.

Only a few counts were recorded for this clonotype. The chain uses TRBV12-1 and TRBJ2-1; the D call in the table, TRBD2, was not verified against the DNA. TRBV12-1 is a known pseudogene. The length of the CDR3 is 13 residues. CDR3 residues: CASSPSPNNEQFF. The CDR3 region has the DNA TGTGCCAGCAGCCCTTCTCCCAACAATGAGCAGTTCTTC.

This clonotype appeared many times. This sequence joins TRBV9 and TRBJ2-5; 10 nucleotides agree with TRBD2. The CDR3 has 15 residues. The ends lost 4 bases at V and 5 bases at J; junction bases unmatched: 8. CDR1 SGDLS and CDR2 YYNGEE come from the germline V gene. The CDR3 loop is CASSRLAGPGETQYF. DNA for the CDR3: TGTGCCAGCAGCCGACTAGCGGGTCCGGGGGAGACCCAGTACTTC.

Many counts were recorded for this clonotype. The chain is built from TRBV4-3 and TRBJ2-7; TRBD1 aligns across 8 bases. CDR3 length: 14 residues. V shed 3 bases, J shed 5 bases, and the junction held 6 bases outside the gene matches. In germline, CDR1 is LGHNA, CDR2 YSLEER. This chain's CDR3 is CASSQGRQGNEQYF. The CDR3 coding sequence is TGCGCCAGCAGCCAGGGGAGACAGGGGAACGAGCAGTACTTC.

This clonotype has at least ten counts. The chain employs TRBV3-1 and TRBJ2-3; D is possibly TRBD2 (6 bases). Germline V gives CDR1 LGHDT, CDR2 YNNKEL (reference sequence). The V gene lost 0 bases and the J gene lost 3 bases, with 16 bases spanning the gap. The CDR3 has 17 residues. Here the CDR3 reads CASSQEAPGLRTDTQYF. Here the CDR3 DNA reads TGTGCCAGCAGCCAAGAGGCCCCGGGACTCCGAACAGATACGCAGTATTTT.

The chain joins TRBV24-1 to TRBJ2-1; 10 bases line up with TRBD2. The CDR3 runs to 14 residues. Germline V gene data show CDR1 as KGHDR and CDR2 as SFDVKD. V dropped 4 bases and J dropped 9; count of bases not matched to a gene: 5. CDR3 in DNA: TGTGCCACCAGTGACCAGGGACTAGCGCTTGAGCAGTTCTTC. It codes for CATSDQGLALEQFF.

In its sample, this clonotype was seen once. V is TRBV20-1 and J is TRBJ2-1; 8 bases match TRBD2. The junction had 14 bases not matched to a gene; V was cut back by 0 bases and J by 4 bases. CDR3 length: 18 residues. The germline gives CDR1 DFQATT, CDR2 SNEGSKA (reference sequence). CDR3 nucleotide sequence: TGCAGTGCTAGAGATTCTAATGCAGCGGGAGTTTCATACAATGAGCAGTTCTTC. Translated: CSARDSNAAGVSYNEQFF.

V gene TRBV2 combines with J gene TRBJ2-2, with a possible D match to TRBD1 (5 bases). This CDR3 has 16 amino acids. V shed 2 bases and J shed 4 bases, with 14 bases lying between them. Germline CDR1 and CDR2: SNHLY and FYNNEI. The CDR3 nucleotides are TGTGCCAGCAGTGAATTGGGCCAGGGCCTCACCGGGGAGCTGTTTTTT. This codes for CASSELGQGLTGELFF.

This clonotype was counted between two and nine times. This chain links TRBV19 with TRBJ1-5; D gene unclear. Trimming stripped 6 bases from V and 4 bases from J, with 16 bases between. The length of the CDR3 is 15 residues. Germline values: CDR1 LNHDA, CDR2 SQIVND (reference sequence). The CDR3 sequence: CASRDNTGQNQPQHF. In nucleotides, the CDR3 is TGTGCCAGTAGGGATAATACGGGCCAGAATCAGCCCCAGCATTTT.

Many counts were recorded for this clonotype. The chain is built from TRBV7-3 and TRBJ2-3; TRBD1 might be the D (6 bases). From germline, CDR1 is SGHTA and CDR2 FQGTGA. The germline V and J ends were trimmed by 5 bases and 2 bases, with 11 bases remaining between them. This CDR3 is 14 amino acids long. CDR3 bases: TGTGCCAGCAGCCCGACAGGATTCACAGATACGCAGTATTTT. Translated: CASSPTGFTDTQYF. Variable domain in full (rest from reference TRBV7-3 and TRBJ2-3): GAGVSQTPSNKVTEKGKYVELRCDPISGHTALYWYRQSLGQGPEFLIYFQGTGAADDSGLPNDRFFAVRPEGSVSTLKIQRTERGDSAVYLCASSPTGFTDTQYFGPGTRLTVL.

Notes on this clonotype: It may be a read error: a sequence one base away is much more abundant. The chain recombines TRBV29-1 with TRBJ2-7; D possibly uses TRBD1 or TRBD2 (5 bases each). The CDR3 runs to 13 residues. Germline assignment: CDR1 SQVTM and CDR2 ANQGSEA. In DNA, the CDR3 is TGCTGCGTTGAGGTGGGGGACGGGGCCGAGCAGTACTTC. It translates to CCVEVGDGAEQYF.

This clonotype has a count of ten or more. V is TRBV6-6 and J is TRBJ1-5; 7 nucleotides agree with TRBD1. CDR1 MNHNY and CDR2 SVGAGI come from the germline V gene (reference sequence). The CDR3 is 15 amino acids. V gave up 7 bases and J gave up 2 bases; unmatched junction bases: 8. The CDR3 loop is CASNQQGSGNQPQHF. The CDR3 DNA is TGTGCCAGCAACCAACAGGGGTCGGGCAATCAGCCCCAGCATTTT.